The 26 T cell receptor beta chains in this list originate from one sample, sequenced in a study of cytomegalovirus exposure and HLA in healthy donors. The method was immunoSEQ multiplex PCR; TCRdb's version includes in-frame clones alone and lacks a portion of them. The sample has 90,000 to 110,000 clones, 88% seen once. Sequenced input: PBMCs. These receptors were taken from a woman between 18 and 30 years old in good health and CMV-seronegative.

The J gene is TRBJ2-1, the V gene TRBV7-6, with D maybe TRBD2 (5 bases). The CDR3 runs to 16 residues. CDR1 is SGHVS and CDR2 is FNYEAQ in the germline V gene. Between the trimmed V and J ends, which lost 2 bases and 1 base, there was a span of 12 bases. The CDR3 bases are TGTGCCAGCAGCTTAATATCAGCGGCATCCTACAATGAGCAGTTCTTC. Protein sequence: CASSLISAASYNEQFF.

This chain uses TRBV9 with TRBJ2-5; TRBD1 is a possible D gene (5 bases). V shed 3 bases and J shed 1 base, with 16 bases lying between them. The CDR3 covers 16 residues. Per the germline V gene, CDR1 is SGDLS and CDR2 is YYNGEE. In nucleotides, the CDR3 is TGTGCCAGCAGCGGCGGACAAGGCTTCCTCCAAGAGACCCAGTACTTC. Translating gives CASSGGQGFLQETQYF.

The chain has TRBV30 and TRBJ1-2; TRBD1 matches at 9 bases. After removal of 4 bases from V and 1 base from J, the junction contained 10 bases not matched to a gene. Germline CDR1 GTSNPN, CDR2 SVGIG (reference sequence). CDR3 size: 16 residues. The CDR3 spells CAWTNRDRANNYGYTF. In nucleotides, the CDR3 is TGTGCCTGGACGAACCGGGACAGGGCAAATAACTATGGCTACACCTTC.

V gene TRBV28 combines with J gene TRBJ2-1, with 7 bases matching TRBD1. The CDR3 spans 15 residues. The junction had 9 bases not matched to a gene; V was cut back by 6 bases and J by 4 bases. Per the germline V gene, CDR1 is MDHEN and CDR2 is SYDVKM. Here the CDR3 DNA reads TGTGCCAGCAGACCAGGGGGTAAGGAATACAATGAGCAGTTCTTC. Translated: CASRPGGKEYNEQFF.

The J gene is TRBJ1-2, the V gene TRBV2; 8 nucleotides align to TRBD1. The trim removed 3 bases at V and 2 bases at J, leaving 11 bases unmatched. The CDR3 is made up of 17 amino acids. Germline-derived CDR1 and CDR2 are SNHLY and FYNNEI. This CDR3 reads CASSEPGTGGSNYGYTF. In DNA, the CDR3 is TGTGCCAGCAGTGAGCCCGGGACAGGCGGGTCGAACTATGGCTACACCTTC.

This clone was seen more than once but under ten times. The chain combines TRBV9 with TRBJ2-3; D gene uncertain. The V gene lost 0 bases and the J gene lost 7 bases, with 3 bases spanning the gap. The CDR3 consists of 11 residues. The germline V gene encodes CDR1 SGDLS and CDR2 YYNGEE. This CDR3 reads CASSVVNTQYF. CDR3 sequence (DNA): TGTGCCAGCAGCGTAGTTAATACGCAGTATTTT.

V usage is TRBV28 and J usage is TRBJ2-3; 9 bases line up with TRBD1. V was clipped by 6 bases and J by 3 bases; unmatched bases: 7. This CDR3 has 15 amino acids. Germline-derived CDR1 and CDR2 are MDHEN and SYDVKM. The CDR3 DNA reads TGTGCCAGCAGCGCCCCGGGACAGGGTACAGATACGCAGTATTTT. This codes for CASSAPGQGTDTQYF.

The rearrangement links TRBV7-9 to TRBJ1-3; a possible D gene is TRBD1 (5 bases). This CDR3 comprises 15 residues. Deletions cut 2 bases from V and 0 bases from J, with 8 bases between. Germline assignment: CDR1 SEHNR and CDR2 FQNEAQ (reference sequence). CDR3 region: CASSLTGISGNTIYF. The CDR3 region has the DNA TGTGCCAGCAGCTTAACAGGCATCTCTGGAAACACCATATATTTT.

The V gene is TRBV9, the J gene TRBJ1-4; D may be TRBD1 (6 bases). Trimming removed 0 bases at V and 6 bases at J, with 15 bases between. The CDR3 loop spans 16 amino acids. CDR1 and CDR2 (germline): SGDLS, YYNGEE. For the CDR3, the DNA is TGTGCCAGCAGCGTAGGGTACATGGGGGCGGATGAAAAACTGTTTTTT. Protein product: CASSVGYMGADEKLFF.

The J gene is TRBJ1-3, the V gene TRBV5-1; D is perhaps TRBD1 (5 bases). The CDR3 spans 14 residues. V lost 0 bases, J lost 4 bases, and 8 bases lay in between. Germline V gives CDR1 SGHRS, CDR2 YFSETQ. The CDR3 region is CASSLDPGGNTIYF. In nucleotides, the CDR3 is TGCGCCAGCAGCTTGGATCCAGGGGGAAACACCATATATTTT. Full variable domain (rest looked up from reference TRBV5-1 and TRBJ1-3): KAGVTQTPRYLIKTRGQQVTLSCSPISGHRSVSWYQQTPGQGLQFLFEYFSETQRNKGNFPGRFSGRQFSNSRSEMNVSTLELGDSALYLCASSLDPGGNTIYFGEGSWLTVV.

DNA for the CDR3: TGTGCCAGCAGCCAAGGACTTCTAGCTAGCACAGATACGCAGTATTTT. Its protein is CASSQGLLASTDTQYF. The chain employs TRBV14 and TRBJ2-3, with D perhaps matching TRBD2 (5 bases). The germline CDR1 and CDR2 sequences are SGHDN and FVKESK. The CDR3 extends over 16 amino acids. V lost 1 base to trimming and J lost 0 bases, with 11 bases between them.

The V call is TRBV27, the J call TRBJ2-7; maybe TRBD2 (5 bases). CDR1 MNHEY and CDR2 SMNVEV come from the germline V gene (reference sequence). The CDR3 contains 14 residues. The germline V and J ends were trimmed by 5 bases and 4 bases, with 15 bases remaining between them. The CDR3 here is CASSRTATRYEQYF. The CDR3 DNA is TGTGCCAGCAGTAGGACTGCGACAAGGTACGAGCAGTACTTC.

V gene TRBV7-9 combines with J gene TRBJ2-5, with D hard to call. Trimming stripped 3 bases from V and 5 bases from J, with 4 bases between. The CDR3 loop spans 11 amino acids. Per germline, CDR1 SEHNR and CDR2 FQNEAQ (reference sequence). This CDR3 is CASSLSETQYF. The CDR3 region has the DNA TGTGCCAGCAGCTTGAGTGAGACCCAGTACTTC.

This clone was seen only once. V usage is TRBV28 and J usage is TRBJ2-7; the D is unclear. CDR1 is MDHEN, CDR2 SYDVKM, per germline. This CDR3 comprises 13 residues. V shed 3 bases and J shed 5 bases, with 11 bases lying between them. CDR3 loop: CASSFPARHEQYF. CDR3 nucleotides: TGTGCCAGCAGTTTCCCCGCGAGGCACGAGCAGTACTTC.

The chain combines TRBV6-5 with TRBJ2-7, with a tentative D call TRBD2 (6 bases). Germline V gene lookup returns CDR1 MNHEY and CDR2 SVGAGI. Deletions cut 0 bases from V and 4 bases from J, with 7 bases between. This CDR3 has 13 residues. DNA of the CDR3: TGTGCCAGCAGTTACTCGGGGAGGTACGAGCAGTACTTC. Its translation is CASSYSGRYEQYF.

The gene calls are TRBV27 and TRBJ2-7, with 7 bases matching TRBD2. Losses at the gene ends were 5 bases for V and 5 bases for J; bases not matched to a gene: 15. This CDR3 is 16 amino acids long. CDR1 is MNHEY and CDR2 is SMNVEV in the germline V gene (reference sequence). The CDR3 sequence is CASSPNVVYAGDEQYF. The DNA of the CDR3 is TGTGCCAGCAGTCCCAACGTCGTGTATGCGGGAGACGAGCAGTACTTC.

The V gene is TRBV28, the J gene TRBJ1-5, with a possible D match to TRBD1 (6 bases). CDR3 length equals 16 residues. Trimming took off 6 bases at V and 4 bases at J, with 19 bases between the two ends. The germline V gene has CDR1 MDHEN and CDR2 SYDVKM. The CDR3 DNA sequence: TGTGCCAGCAGACCCTTACAGGGAGTGGATAATCAGCCCCAGCATTTT. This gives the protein CASRPLQGVDNQPQHF.

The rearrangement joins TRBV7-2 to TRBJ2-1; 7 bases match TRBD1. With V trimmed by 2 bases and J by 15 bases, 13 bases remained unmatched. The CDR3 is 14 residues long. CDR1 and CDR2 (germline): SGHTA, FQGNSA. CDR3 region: CASSLSIQGNEWFF. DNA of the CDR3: TGTGCCAGCAGCTTATCGATACAGGGGAATGAGTGGTTCTTC.

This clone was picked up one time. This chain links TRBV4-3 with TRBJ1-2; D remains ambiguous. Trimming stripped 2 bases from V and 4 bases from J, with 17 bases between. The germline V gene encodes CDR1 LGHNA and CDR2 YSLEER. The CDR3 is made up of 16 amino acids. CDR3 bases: TGCGCCAGCAGCCAAACCCAAAGGGAGGGCCTCTATGGCTACACCTTC. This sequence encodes CASSQTQREGLYGYTF.

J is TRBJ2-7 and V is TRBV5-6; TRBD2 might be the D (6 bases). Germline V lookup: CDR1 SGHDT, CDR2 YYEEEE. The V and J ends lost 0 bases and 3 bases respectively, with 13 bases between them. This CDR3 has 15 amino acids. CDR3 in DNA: TGTGCCAGCAGCTTGGGCCAGCCCGGGGGCTACGAGCAGTACTTC. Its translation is CASSLGQPGGYEQYF.

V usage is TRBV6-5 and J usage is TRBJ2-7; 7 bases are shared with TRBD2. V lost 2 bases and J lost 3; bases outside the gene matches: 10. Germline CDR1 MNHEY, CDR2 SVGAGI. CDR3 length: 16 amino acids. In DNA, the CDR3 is TGTGCCAGCAGTTACCGGAGCGGCGGGAGTATCTACGAGCAGTACTTC. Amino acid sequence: CASSYRSGGSIYEQYF.

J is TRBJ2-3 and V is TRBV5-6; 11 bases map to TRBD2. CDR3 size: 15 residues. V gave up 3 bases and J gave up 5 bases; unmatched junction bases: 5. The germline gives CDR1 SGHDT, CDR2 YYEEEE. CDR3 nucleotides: TGTGCCAGCAGCTCACTAGCGGGGGAGGTAGATACGCAGTATTTT. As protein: CASSSLAGEVDTQYF.

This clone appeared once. CDR3 in amino acids: CAWSVGRVGRMTDTQYF. The CDR3 region has the DNA TGTGCCTGGAGTGTGGGTCGAGTCGGGAGAATGACAGATACGCAGTATTTT. This chain uses TRBV30 with TRBJ2-3, with D possibly TRBD2 on 6 matching bases. The CDR3 extends over 17 amino acids. Germline CDR1 is GTSNPN and CDR2 is SVGIG (reference sequence). V gave up 0 bases and J gave up 3 bases, with 19 bases separating them.

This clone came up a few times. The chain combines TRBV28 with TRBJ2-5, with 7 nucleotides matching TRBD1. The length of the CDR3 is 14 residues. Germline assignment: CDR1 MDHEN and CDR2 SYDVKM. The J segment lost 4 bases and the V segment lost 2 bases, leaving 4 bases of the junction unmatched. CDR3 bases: TGTGCCAGCAGTTTAGGTGGACAGGTAGAGACCCAGTACTTC. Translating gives CASSLGGQVETQYF.

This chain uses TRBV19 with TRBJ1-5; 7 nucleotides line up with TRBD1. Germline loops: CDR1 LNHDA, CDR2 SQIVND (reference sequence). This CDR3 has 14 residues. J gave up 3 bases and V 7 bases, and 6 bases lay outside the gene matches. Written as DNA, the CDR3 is TGTGCCAGTATGGCCGGACAGGTCAATCAGCCCCAGCATTTT. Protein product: CASMAGQVNQPQHF. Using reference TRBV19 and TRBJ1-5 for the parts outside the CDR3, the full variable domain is DGGITQSPKYLFRKEGQNVTLSCEQNLNHDAMYWYRQDPGQGLRLIYYSQIVNDFQKGDIAEGYSVSREKKESFPLTVTSAQKNPTAFYLCASMAGQVNQPQHFGDGTRLSIL.

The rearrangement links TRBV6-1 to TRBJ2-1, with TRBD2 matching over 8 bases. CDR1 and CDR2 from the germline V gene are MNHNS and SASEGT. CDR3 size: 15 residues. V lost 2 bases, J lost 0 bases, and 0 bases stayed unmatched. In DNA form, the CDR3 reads TGTGCCAGCAGTGAACTAGCGGGCTCCTACAATGAGCAGTTCTTC. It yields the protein CASSELAGSYNEQFF.